One and the same sample provided the 16 T cell receptor beta chains below, sequenced in a study of OX40 agonist ivuxolimab in advanced cancers. Repertoires were generated with immunoSEQ multiplex PCR, while TCRdb's copy carries only in-frame clones and drops some. Of around 43,000 clones listed, about 89% were seen once; the top ten hold around 17%. The sample here was CD4+ or CD8+ T cells sorted from blood, taken in a trial of the OX40 agonist ivuxolimab. The receptors originated from an adult with an advanced solid tumor such as melanoma, head and neck, liver or kidney cancer.

The chain recombines TRBV9 with TRBJ1-2; D ambiguous. Germline V lookup: CDR1 SGDLS, CDR2 YYNGEE. There are 13 residues in the CDR3. The V gene lost 4 bases and the J gene lost 4 bases, with 11 bases spanning the gap. The CDR3: CASSQTPIYGYTF. The CDR3 DNA is TGTGCCAGCAGCCAGACCCCTATCTATGGCTACACCTTC.

The rearrangement links TRBV6-6 to TRBJ1-5; D uncertain. Trimming cost V 0 bases and J 1 base, with 7 bases left between them. The CDR3 is 15 residues long. Germline V CDR1 and CDR2: MNHNY, SVGAGI (reference sequence). CDR3 sequence reads: CASSYSFSSNQPQHF. In nucleotides, the CDR3 is TGTGCCAGCAGTTACTCTTTTAGCAGCAATCAGCCCCAGCATTTT.

This chain uses TRBV4-1 with TRBJ2-5; 8 bases agree with TRBD2. Germline CDR1 reads MGHRA; CDR2 reads YSYEKL. The CDR3 length is 18 residues. The ends lost 0 bases at V and 2 bases at J; junction bases unmatched: 11. The CDR3 region is CASSQETDGGEEQETQYF. The CDR3 DNA follows: TGCGCCAGCAGCCAAGAGACCGACGGGGGGGAAGAACAAGAGACCCAGTACTTC.

The chain joins TRBV9 to TRBJ1-2; the D is unclear. The germline V gene encodes CDR1 SGDLS and CDR2 YYNGEE. V gave up 3 bases and J gave up 0 bases, with 6 bases separating them. The CDR3 loop spans 13 amino acids. The CDR3 nucleotides read TGTGCCAGCAGCGCAAGGACTAACTATGGCTACACCTTC. It is translated as CASSARTNYGYTF.

The rearrangement uses TRBV4-1 and TRBJ2-1; TRBD2 agrees at 7 bases. From germline, CDR1 is MGHRA and CDR2 YSYEKL. Unmatched junction bases numbered 4, after V lost 5 bases and J lost 0 bases. This CDR3 has 15 residues. In DNA form, the CDR3 reads TGCGCCAGCAGCTCCTGGACTAGCTCCTACAATGAGCAGTTCTTC. Amino acids: CASSSWTSSYNEQFF.

The chain employs TRBV9 and TRBJ2-1; D might be TRBD1 (6 bases). CDR1 is SGDLS, CDR2 YYNGEE, per germline. The CDR3 loop spans 17 amino acids. V dropped 4 bases and J dropped 5 bases, with 22 bases sitting between them. This CDR3 is CASSLNRRGQINNEQFF. DNA for the CDR3: TGTGCCAGCAGCCTCAACCGGCGAGGACAGATTAACAATGAGCAGTTCTTC.

The chain couples TRBV9 to TRBJ2-7; perhaps D is TRBD1 or TRBD2 (6 bases each). The germline V and J ends were trimmed by 0 bases and 6 bases, with 13 bases remaining between them. This CDR3 spans 14 amino acids. Germline V CDR1 and CDR2: SGDLS, YYNGEE. CDR3 residues: CASSVDREESEQYF. The CDR3 DNA is TGTGCCAGCAGCGTAGACAGGGAGGAGTCCGAGCAGTACTTC.

V usage is TRBV15 and J usage is TRBJ2-7; D remains ambiguous. The V end was cut by 0 bases, the J end by 3 bases, with 9 bases between. The CDR3 length is 14 residues. Per the germline V gene, CDR1 is LNHNV and CDR2 is YYDKDF (reference sequence). In DNA form, the CDR3 reads TGTGCCACCAGCAGAGATCTGGCAGACTACGAGCAGTACTTC. Its protein is CATSRDLADYEQYF.

CDR3 nucleotides: TGCGCCAGCAGTTTTTTAGCGGGAGCGGATACGCAGTATTTT. It yields the protein CASSFLAGADTQYF. The chain joins TRBV5-1 to TRBJ2-3; 9 nucleotides align to TRBD2. CDR3 length equals 14 residues. Losses at the gene ends were 5 bases for V and 6 bases for J; bases not matched to a gene: 7. From germline, CDR1 is SGHRS and CDR2 YFSETQ. Looking up the rest from reference TRBV5-1 and TRBJ2-3 gives the full variable domain: KAGVTQTPRYLIKTRGQQVTLSCSPISGHRSVSWYQQTPGQGLQFLFEYFSETQRNKGNFPGRFSGRQFSNSRSEMNVSTLELGDSALYLCASSFLAGADTQYFGPGTRLTVL.

The rearrangement links TRBV5-1 to TRBJ2-2; 7 bases line up with TRBD2. V dropped 4 bases and J dropped 2; count of bases not matched to a gene: 5. The germline V gene has CDR1 SGHRS and CDR2 YFSETQ. This CDR3 is 15 amino acids long. The CDR3 sequence is CASSPLADNTGELFF. For the CDR3, the DNA is TGCGCCAGCAGCCCCCTAGCGGACAACACCGGGGAGCTGTTTTTT.

The V gene is TRBV6-5, the J gene TRBJ1-5; no reliable D call. V was pared by 4 bases and J by 7 bases, with 11 bases between. The germline V gene encodes CDR1 MNHEY and CDR2 SVGAGI. This CDR3 comprises 13 residues. As DNA, the CDR3 is TGTGCCAGCAGTTTAAAGGTTAGGCAGCCCCAGCATTTT. Translation gives CASSLKVRQPQHF.

The chain has TRBV5-4 and TRBJ1-4; D uncertain. Germline V CDR1 and CDR2: SGHNT, YYREEE (reference sequence). There are 14 residues in the CDR3. V lost 0 bases to trimming and J lost 3 bases, with 6 bases between them. The CDR3 sequence: CASSLGLSNEKLFF. As DNA, the CDR3 is TGTGCCAGCAGCTTGGGCCTTTCTAATGAAAAACTGTTTTTT.

A note on this clone: Sequence at one end of the junction differs from germline and may be a read error. Other DNA sequences in this specimen translate into the identical CDR3. This sequence joins TRBV25-1 and TRBJ2-5; D is undetermined. From germline, CDR1 is MGHDK and CDR2 SYGVNS. The CDR3 is 14 residues long. The CDR3 nucleotides read TGTGCCAGCAGTGAGGGCAGTTACCAGGAGACCCAGTACTTC. Translating gives CASSEGSYQETQYF.

The V gene is TRBV27, the J gene TRBJ1-1, with D perhaps matching TRBD1 (5 bases). Germline CDR1 MNHEY, CDR2 SMNVEV (reference sequence). CDR3 length: 14 residues. Trimming pared 3 bases from V and 4 bases from J, leaving 12 bases between. The CDR3: CASSFGGMSTEAFF. The CDR3 nucleotides read TGTGCCAGCAGTTTCGGGGGAATGTCCACTGAAGCTTTCTTT.

The chain employs TRBV5-6 and TRBJ2-2, with no clear D. This CDR3 is built from 13 residues. V was trimmed by 4 bases and J by 4 bases, leaving 8 bases between them. CDR1 is SGHDT and CDR2 is YYEEEE in the germline V gene. In DNA form, the CDR3 reads TGTGCCAGCAGCCCCCCTATCACCGGGGAGCTGTTTTTT. This encodes CASSPPITGELFF.

The V gene is TRBV7-2, the J gene TRBJ2-1; 11 nucleotides agree with TRBD2. Germline V CDR1 and CDR2: SGHTA, FQGNSA. The CDR3 spans 16 residues. V gave up 5 bases and J gave up 4 bases; unmatched junction bases: 7. CDR3 protein: CASSPFSGGAYNEQFF. The CDR3 region has the DNA TGTGCCAGCAGCCCCTTTAGCGGGGGGGCTTACAATGAGCAGTTCTTC.